This T cell receptor beta chain was retrieved from a study of cytomegalovirus exposure and HLA in healthy donors. Study-wide context: As an earlier analysis found, some 180 million T cells yielded about 100 million unique TCR beta sequences. Whole-study results and caveats: An analysis that was carried out later associated fewer than 20,000 TCR beta sequences with HLA alleles at 0.05 false discovery rate. In a later analysis, productive TCRs from donors in an Asian-associated ancestry cluster reportedly carried fewer N-insertions than the cohort mean.

Vbeta (60) and Jbeta (13) primers were used in the PCR. Produced via immunoSEQ multiplex PCR; TCRdb's table is partial and in-frame only. The data show roughly 180,000 clones, with around four fifths seen just once and around 4.8% held by the top ten. Remarks on this clone: What it binds is unknown.

The sequencing sample was made of PBMCs. The source is a girl aged 5 to 17 in good health and CMV-seropositive.

The CDR3 nucleotides are TGTGCCAGCAGCCGGGGGACAGAAGCTAACTATGGCTACACCTTC. This gives the protein CASSRGTEANYGYTF. The chain combines TRBV5-8 with TRBJ1-2; 7 bases line up with TRBD1. In germline, CDR1 is SGHTS, CDR2 YDEGEE. There are 15 residues in the CDR3. V was clipped by 4 bases and J by 0 bases; unmatched bases: 6.